The 17 T cell receptor beta chains below come from one sample, sequenced in a study of blood T cell repertoires in COVID-19. Sequencing was performed with immunoSEQ multiplex PCR; in TCRdb, only in-frame clones are kept and a portion is missing. In the table there are about 190,000 clones, 87% of which are singletons. Sequenced material: peripheral blood. The receptors were sampled from a woman aged 18-30 years who had recovered from COVID-19.

CDR3 residues: CASSLTGTSLTHNEQFF. CDR3 coding DNA: TGTGCCAGCAGCTTAACGGGGACTAGCTTGACACACAATGAGCAGTTCTTC. The chain carries TRBV7-3 and TRBJ2-1; 9 bases are shared with TRBD2. V trimming: 0 bases; J trimming: 5 bases; junction bases outside the gene matches: 8. Germline V gene data show CDR1 as SGHTA and CDR2 as FQGTGA. The CDR3 spans 17 residues.

The chain employs TRBV9 and TRBJ2-7, with 7 bases matching TRBD1. Trimming cost V 1 base and J 5 bases; bases outside gene matches: 6. CDR3 length: 14 amino acids. Germline V gene data show CDR1 as SGDLS and CDR2 as YYNGEE. CDR3 loop: CASSVFGQADEQYF. The CDR3 DNA is TGTGCCAGCAGCGTATTCGGACAGGCCGACGAGCAGTACTTC.

In its sample, this clone was seen a few times. The CDR3 DNA reads as TGTGCCAGCAGCTTGTTCAGGGCCCCCTACGAGCAGTACGTC. Residues: CASSLFRAPYEQYV. The chain employs TRBV5-4 and TRBJ2-7, with D perhaps matching TRBD1 (5 bases). Germline CDR1 is SGHNT and CDR2 is YYREEE (reference sequence). The germline V and J ends were trimmed by 1 base and 2 bases, with 10 bases remaining between them. CDR3 size: 14 residues.

V usage is TRBV5-1 and J usage is TRBJ2-1, with no clear D. The CDR3 is 13 residues long. Trimming removed 1 base from V and 6 bases from J, with 8 bases in between. CDR1 SGHRS and CDR2 YFSETQ come from the germline V gene. Here the CDR3 DNA reads TGCGCCAGCAGCTTGTCCCGAGGCAATGAGCAGTTCTTC. This encodes CASSLSRGNEQFF.

The chain has TRBV6-2 or TRBV6-3 and TRBJ2-4, with a possible D match to TRBD2 (6 bases). CDR1 MNHEY and CDR2 SVGEGT come from the germline V gene. Trimming shortened V by 5 bases and J by 1 base, and 12 bases separated the two germline ends. CDR3 length equals 15 residues. DNA for the CDR3: TGTGCCAGCAGTGCGCCGGGGGTGGCCAAAAACATTCAGTACTTC. Its protein is CASSAPGVAKNIQYF.

The J gene is TRBJ1-2, the V gene TRBV7-2; 12 bases line up with TRBD1. V dropped 5 bases and J dropped 4; count of bases not matched to a gene: 2. Germline loops: CDR1 SGHTA, CDR2 FQGNSA. CDR3 length: 14 residues. Here the CDR3 DNA reads TGTGCCAGCAGCCCGGGACAGGGGGCCTATGGCTACACCTTC. This codes for CASSPGQGAYGYTF.

The chain has TRBV18 and TRBJ2-1; 10 bases align to TRBD1. V was clipped by 3 bases and J by 8 bases; unmatched bases: 10. This CDR3 is 16 amino acids long. Per the germline V gene, CDR1 is KGHSH and CDR2 is LQKENI. CDR3 in DNA: TGTGCCAGCTCACCCTCCGGGACAGGGGATTACGATGAGCAGTTCTTC. Amino acid sequence: CASSPSGTGDYDEQFF.

In the case of this clone: The junction and the germline gene differ at one end; a read error may be behind it. V gene TRBV7-2 combines with J gene TRBJ2-7, with 8 nucleotides matching TRBD2. Germline assignment: CDR1 SGHTA and CDR2 FQGNSA. This CDR3 spans 15 amino acids. The CDR3 DNA sequence: TGTGCCAGCAGCTTAGGCCCAGCGGGGGAGTACGGGCAGTACTTC. Protein: CASSLGPAGEYGQYF.

This chain links TRBV6-2 or TRBV6-3 with TRBJ1-2; TRBD1 might be the D (5 bases). The CDR3 is made up of 13 amino acids. Germline values: CDR1 MNHEY, CDR2 SVGEGT. Trimming removed 5 bases from V and 6 bases from J, with 13 bases in between. The CDR3 protein is CASSTGGANGYTF. In nucleotides, the CDR3 is TGTGCCAGCAGTACAGGTGGGGCGAATGGCTACACCTTC.

The J gene is TRBJ2-1, the V gene TRBV6-1; 13 bases align to TRBD2. This CDR3 is 15 amino acids long. Germline CDR1 is MNHNS and CDR2 is SASEGT. V lost 2 bases, J lost 9 bases, and 4 bases stayed unmatched. The CDR3 spells CASSETSGGVGEQFF. The CDR3 DNA reads as TGTGCCAGCAGTGAAACTAGCGGGGGGGTAGGTGAGCAGTTCTTC.

The CDR3 loop is CASTPGGGSDTQYF. The DNA for the CDR3 is TGTGCCAGTACCCCGGGGGGTGGATCAGATACGCAGTATTTT. The rearrangement links TRBV19 to TRBJ2-3; 7 positions match TRBD2. Germline V gene lookup returns CDR1 LNHDA and CDR2 SQIVND (reference sequence). This CDR3 has 14 amino acids. Trimming took 7 bases from V and 4 from J; bases not matched to a gene: 8.

The chain uses TRBV6-4 and TRBJ1-6, with D uncertain. The ends were cut back, 0 bases at V and 10 bases at J, with 7 bases in the middle. CDR3 length: 13 residues. Germline CDR1 MRHNA, CDR2 SNTAGT. CDR3 region: CASSDSLQSPLHF. The CDR3 nucleotides read TGTGCCAGCAGTGACTCTTTACAGTCACCCCTCCACTTT.

Only one count was recorded for this clone. In the same sample, other DNA sequences code for this CDR3. The chain has TRBV6-5 and TRBJ2-7, with a tentative D call TRBD1 (5 bases). Germline CDR1 reads MNHEY; CDR2 reads SVGAGI. This CDR3 has 12 residues. V lost 6 bases, J lost 4 bases, and 10 bases lay in between. CDR3 loop: CASSQDSYEQYF. CDR3 nucleotide sequence: TGTGCCAGCAGCCAAGACAGTTACGAGCAGTACTTC.

The CDR3, as DNA: TGTGCCAGCAGTTCCCCGGACAGAGGGGAGACCCAGTACTTC. Its translation: CASSSPDRGETQYF. The chain uses TRBV7-9 and TRBJ2-5, with a possible D match to TRBD1 (6 bases). The germline gives CDR1 SEHNR, CDR2 FQNEAQ (reference sequence). V lost 6 bases and J lost 5, with 16 bases in between. The CDR3 contains 14 residues.

This chain joins TRBV7-9 and TRBJ2-5, with 11 nucleotides matching TRBD1. The CDR3 runs to 17 residues. Germline V gives CDR1 SEHNR, CDR2 FQNEAQ (reference sequence). J was trimmed by 4 bases and V by 7 bases; bases with no gene match: 14. DNA of the CDR3: TGTGCCAGCACCGATGGACAGGGGGCTTCTACGAGAGAGACCCAGTACTTC. This translates into CASTDGQGASTRETQYF.

This chain joins TRBV7-9 and TRBJ2-3, with 8 bases identical to TRBD2. Looked up from germline, CDR1 is SEHNR and CDR2 is FQNEAQ (reference sequence). V was clipped by 4 bases and J by 0 bases; unmatched bases: 0. CDR3 length equals 14 residues. In DNA form, the CDR3 reads TGTGCCAGCAGCTCTAGCGGGAGCACAGATACGCAGTATTTT. Encoded protein: CASSSSGSTDTQYF.

The chain carries TRBV5-5 and TRBJ1-5; D not resolved. The CDR3 has 15 residues. With 2 bases removed from V and 0 bases from J, the gap between germline ends came to 9 bases. Germline assignment: CDR1 SGHKS and CDR2 YYEKEE (reference sequence). CDR3 nucleotide sequence: TGTGCCAGCAGCTTTCAGATTTTTAGCAATCAGCCCCAGCATTTT. Amino acids: CASSFQIFSNQPQHF. The whole variable domain, filled in from reference TRBV5-5 and TRBJ1-5, reads DAGVTQSPTHLIKTRGQQVTLRCSPISGHKSVSWYQQVLGQGPQFIFQYYEKEERGRGNFPDRFSARQFPNYSSELNVNALLLGDSALYLCASSFQIFSNQPQHFGDGTRLSIL.